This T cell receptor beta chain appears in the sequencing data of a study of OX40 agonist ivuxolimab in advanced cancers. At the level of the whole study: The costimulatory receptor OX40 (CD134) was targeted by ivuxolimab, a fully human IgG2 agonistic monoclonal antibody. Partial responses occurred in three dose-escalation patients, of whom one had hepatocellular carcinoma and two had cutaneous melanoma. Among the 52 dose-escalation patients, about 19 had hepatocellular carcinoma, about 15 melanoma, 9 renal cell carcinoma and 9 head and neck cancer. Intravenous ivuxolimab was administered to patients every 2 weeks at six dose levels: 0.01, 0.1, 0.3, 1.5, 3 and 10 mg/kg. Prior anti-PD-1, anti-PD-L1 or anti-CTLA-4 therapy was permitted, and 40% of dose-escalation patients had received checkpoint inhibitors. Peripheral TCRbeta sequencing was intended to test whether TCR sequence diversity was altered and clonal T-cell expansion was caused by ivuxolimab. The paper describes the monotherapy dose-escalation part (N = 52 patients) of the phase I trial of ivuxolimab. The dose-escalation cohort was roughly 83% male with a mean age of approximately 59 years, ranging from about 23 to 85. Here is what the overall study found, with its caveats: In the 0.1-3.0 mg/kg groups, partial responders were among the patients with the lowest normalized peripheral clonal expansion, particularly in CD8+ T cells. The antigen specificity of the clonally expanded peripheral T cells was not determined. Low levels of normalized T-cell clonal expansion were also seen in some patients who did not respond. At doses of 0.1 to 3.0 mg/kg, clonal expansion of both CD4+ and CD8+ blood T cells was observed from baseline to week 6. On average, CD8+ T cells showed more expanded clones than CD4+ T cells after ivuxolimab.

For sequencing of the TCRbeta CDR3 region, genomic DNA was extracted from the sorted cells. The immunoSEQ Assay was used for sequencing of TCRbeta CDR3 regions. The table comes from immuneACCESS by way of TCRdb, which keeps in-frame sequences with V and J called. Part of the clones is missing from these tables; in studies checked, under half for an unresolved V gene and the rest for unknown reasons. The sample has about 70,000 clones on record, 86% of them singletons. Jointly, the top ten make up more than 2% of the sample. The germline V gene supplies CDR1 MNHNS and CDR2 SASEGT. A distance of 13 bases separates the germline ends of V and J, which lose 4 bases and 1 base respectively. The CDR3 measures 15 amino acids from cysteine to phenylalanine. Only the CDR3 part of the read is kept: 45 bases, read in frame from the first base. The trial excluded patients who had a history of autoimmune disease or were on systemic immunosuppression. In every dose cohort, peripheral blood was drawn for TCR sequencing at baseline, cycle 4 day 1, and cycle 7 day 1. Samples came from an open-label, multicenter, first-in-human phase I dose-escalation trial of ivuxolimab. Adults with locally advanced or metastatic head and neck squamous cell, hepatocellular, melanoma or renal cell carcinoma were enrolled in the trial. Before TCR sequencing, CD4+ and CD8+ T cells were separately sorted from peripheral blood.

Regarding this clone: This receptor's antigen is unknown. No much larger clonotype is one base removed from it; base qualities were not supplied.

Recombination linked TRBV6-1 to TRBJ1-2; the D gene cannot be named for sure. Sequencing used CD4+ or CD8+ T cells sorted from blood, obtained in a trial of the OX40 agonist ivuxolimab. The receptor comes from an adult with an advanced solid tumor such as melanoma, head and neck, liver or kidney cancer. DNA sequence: TGTGCCAGCAGTGTTTCCCCCCTCGATAACTATGGCTACACCTTC. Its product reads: CASSVSPLDNYGYTF.